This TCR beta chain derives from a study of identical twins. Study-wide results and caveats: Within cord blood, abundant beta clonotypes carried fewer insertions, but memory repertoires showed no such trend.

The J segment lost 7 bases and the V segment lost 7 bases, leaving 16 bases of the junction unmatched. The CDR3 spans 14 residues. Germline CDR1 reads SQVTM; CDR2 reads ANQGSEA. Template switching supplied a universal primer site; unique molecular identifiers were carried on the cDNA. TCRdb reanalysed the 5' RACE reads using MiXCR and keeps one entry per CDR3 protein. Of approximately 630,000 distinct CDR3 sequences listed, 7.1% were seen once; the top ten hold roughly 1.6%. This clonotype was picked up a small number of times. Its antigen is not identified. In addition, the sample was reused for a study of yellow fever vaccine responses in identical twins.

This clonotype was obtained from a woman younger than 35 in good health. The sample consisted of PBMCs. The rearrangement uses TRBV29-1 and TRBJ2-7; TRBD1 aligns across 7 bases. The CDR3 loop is CSAAQTGWSGEQYF. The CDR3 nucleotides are TGCAGCGCCGCCCAGACAGGGTGGTCAGGGGAGCAGTACTTC.